The present TCR beta chain was sequenced within a study of glioma-infiltrating T cells after dendritic cell vaccination (dated by TCRdb to 2016 to 2017). For context, the study as a whole: A cohort of roughly 15 glioblastoma patients from Phase I and II dendritic cell vaccination trials was included, of whom 9 were newly diagnosed and 6 had recurrent disease. Survival after dendritic cell vaccination was correlated with TCR sequencing metrics, including TIL content and tumor-blood repertoire overlap. Autologous tumor lysate-pulsed dendritic cell vaccination was administered to the patients between the early 2000s and the early 2010s. To make the vaccine, monocyte-derived dendritic cells were cultured for six to eight days with IL-4 and GM-CSF and then pulsed overnight with autologous tumor lysate. In glioblastoma patients vaccinated with dendritic cells, deep sequencing of TCR beta CDR3 regions served to measure tumor-infiltrating lymphocyte content and to compare repertoires between tumor and blood. Three intradermal dendritic cell vaccine injections were administered to patients at biweekly intervals in the arm below the axilla. Overall study outcomes, separate from this receptor: The cohort was small and heterogeneous, few patients had complete blood and tumor sets, and even fewer had initial-recurrent tumor pairs. After dendritic cell vaccination, a higher estimated pretreatment TIL content predicted longer time to progression and overall survival. No direct relationship between TCR clonality and survival was found, suggesting that a diverse polyclonal response may matter. The response model built on TCR overlap across three groups was characterized as speculative, with prospective validation still needed.

Notes on this clone: Its binding antigen is unknown. No quality values exist for individual bases; no much larger clone is one base distant.

According to the study, the label for this sample's time point signals: after dendritic cell vaccination, including at tumor progression/relapse. Patients were selected for having adequate residual fresh-frozen tumor tissue and more than two years of available survival data. None of the glioblastoma patients carried an isocitrate dehydrogenase mutation, although molecular status otherwise varied. PBMC were collected before vaccination, two weeks after the third vaccination, and at tumor progression if progression occurred. The Qiagen DNeasy Blood extraction Kit was used to extract genomic DNA. The immunoSEQ assay amplified TCRB CDR3 regions from about 2 micrograms of genomic DNA, or from all available DNA when less than that amount was available. For multiplex PCR, 60 forward primers for TCR V beta segments and 13 reverse primers for J beta segments were used. To estimate the number of reads per starting template, synthetic control templates were added to each sample at limiting dilution. The Illumina HiSeq System generated sequencing reads of 87 bp. The source study handled its data this way. To remove PCR and sequencing errors, closely related sequences were merged with a nearest neighbor algorithm. TCR overlap was defined as the percentage of unique tumor TCR beta sequences that were also found in the peripheral blood of the same patient. Entries here come from immuneACCESS through TCRdb and include only in-frame sequences with V and J called. Some clones fail to appear in such tables; in the studies checked, an unresolved V gene covers under half of the shortfall, and the cause of the remainder is unknown. That table is the source of V, J and clone size, and D and trimming were worked out from the DNA. This sample is represented by about 65,000 clones; roughly 86% of them were singletons. 9.5% to 13% of the sample goes to the ten largest clones.

Specimen: blood, collected after dendritic cell vaccination. This TCR was recovered from a human donor with glioblastoma.

The DNA reads TGTGCCAGCAGCCAAGATTTCGCAGGGATGAGATATAATTCACCCCTCCACTTT. The encoded protein is CASSQDFAGMRYNSPLHF. Recombination connected TRBV14 to TRBJ1-6; TRBD1 could be the D gene, as 5 bases match. The germline V gene yields SGHDN for CDR1 and FVKESK for CDR2. The CDR3 sequence holds 18 residues, the cysteine and phenylalanine included. Only CDR3 DNA is held: 54 bases, read in frame from base 1. At the junction V is shortened by 0 bases and J by 4 bases, with 16 bases in between.